These T cell receptor beta chains were read from a single sample in a study of T cell responses to AZD1222 COVID-19 vaccine. Only in-frame clones appear in the TCRdb table, and some are missing; sequencing was by immunoSEQ multiplex PCR. The repertoire holds fewer than 150,000 clones, about nine tenths seen once, with around 3.6% in the top ten. The sequences come from peripheral blood, collected on day 0 of AZD1222 vaccination. These TCRs come from an adult in good health. Both conserved end residues are part of each CDR3. Fields, in order: V gene, clone size, J gene, D gene, CDR3 protein, CDR3 DNA. A D gene is named only where the DNA matches it firmly. Some rows have no size entry. The others give once, few or many, or a class for an expanded clone.

TRBV18	-	TRBJ1-4	-	CASSPRGGATNEKLFF	TGTGCCAGCTCACCACGGGGTGGGGCAACTAATGAAAAACTGTTTTTT
TRBV7-2	-	TRBJ1-5	-	CASSQQSPNQPQHF	TGTGCCAGCAGCCAACAGAGTCCCAATCAGCCCCAGCATTTT
TRBV29-1	-	TRBJ2-7	-	CSAGKKTGTSYEQYF	TGCAGCGCTGGAAAAAAAACCGGGACATCCTACGAGCAGTACTTC
TRBV24-1	once	TRBJ2-5	TRBD2	CATGTSGGSQETQYF	TGTGCCACCGGGACTAGCGGGGGCTCGCAAGAGACCCAGTACTTC
TRBV7-9	-	TRBJ1-1	-	CASRTGFTEAFF	TGTGCCAGCAGAACAGGGTTCACTGAAGCTTTCTTT
TRBV27	many	TRBJ2-7	TRBD2	CASSSLGGKWYEQYF	TGTGCCAGCAGTTCGCTGGGGGGGAAGTGGTACGAGCAGTACTTC
TRBV29-1	-	TRBJ2-7	-	CSVGDSAYEQYF	TGCAGCGTTGGCGACAGCGCCTACGAGCAGTACTTC
TRBV7-8	-	TRBJ2-7	TRBD1	CASSRGTGPYEQYF	TGTGCCAGCAGCCGTGGGACAGGGCCCTACGAGCAGTACTTC
TRBV5-1	once	TRBJ1-2	-	CASSPAVESYGYTF	TGCGCCAGCAGCCCTGCAGTGGAAAGCTATGGCTACACCTTC
TRBV6-6	-	TRBJ1-1	-	CASSYTVGQNTEAFF	TGTGCCAGCAGTTACACTGTTGGACAGAACACTGAAGCTTTCTTT
TRBV14	-	TRBJ1-3	-	CASSRMGAGKDSGNTIYF	TGTGCCAGCAGCCGGATGGGGGCGGGAAAAGACTCTGGAAACACCATATATTTT
TRBV12-5	-	TRBJ2-1	TRBD2	CASGSLGLAGGSEQFF	TGTGCTAGTGGTTCCCTGGGACTAGCGGGAGGTTCTGAGCAGTTCTTC
TRBV19	-	TRBJ1-5	-	CASSTPTGFVSGQPQHF	TGTGCCAGTAGTACCCCGACAGGTTTCGTATCGGGTCAGCCCCAGCATTTT
TRBV27	-	TRBJ1-3	TRBD1	CASSLQGVTGNTIYF	TGTGCCAGCAGTTTACAGGGGGTAACTGGAAACACCATATATTTT
TRBV19	-	TRBJ2-5	TRBD2	CASSNPGSSGGRQETQYF	TGTGCCAGTAGTAACCCCGGCTCTAGCGGGGGCCGCCAAGAGACCCAGTACTTC
TRBV6-5	few	TRBJ2-7	-	CASSVEGYEQYF	TGTGCCAGCAGCGTTGAAGGATACGAGCAGTACTTC
TRBV11-3	-	TRBJ2-5	-	CASSLARVSAETQYF	TGTGCCAGCAGCTTGGCCCGCGTTTCCGCAGAGACCCAGTACTTC
TRBV19	-	TRBJ1-4	-	CASSRGPSFNEKLFF	TGTGCCAGTAGTCGGGGACCGAGCTTTAATGAAAAACTGTTTTTT
TRBV11-3	-	TRBJ2-2	-	CASHRESGELFF	TGTGCCAGTCACCGGGAGTCCGGGGAGCTGTTTTTT
TRBV4-1	few	TRBJ2-2	-	CASSLGTQNTGELFF	TGCGCCAGCAGCCTAGGGACTCAGAACACCGGGGAGCTGTTTTTT
TRBV13	-	TRBJ2-1	-	CASNKTRAGSYEQFF	TGTGCCAGCAACAAAACTCGGGCGGGATCATATGAGCAGTTCTTC
TRBV6-5	-	TRBJ1-4	TRBD1	CASTGQGYTNEKLFF	TGTGCCAGCACGGGACAGGGGTATACTAATGAAAAACTGTTTTTT
TRBV4-1	-	TRBJ1-2	TRBD1	CASSQARRTGQSYTF	TGCGCCAGCAGCCAAGCCCGCCGGACAGGACAAAGCTACACCTTC
TRBV19	-	TRBJ2-2	TRBD2	CASTTPAGGTGELFF	TGTGCCAGTACTACCCCAGCGGGGGGCACCGGGGAGCTGTTTTTT
TRBV19	once	TRBJ1-1	-	CASSIRDTRGPEAFF	TGTGCCAGTAGTATCCGGGACACCAGGGGCCCCGAAGCTTTCTTT
TRBV5-1	-	TRBJ1-4	-	CASSSGRAEKLFF	TGCGCCAGCAGCTCAGGAAGAGCGGAAAAACTGTTTTTT
TRBV4-2	-	TRBJ2-1	TRBD2	CASSQVLAGLNNEQFF	TGTGCCAGCAGCCAAGTGTTAGCGGGTTTAAACAATGAGCAGTTCTTC
TRBV15	-	TRBJ1-2	-	CATSRDRWGSGYTF	TGTGCCACCAGCAGAGATCGGTGGGGCTCTGGCTACACCTTC
TRBV14	-	TRBJ1-2	-	CASSPRTIGGYGYTF	TGTGCCAGCAGCCCGAGAACAATTGGGGGCTATGGCTACACCTTC
TRBV11-1	-	TRBJ2-1	TRBD1	CASSLARGQGDNEQFF	TGTGCCAGCAGCTTAGCAAGGGGACAGGGGGACAATGAGCAGTTCTTC
TRBV29-1	-	TRBJ2-1	TRBD1	CSVDRQGMNNEQFF	TGCAGCGTTGACCGACAGGGAATGAACAATGAGCAGTTCTTC
TRBV10-3	-	TRBJ1-6	-	CAIGGTLNSPLHF	TGTGCCATCGGCGGGACACTGAATTCACCCCTCCACTTT
TRBV25-1	-	TRBJ2-1	-	CASSGSAYSYNEQFF	TGTGCCAGCAGTGGGTCAGCCTACTCCTACAATGAGCAGTTCTTC
TRBV19	-	TRBJ1-1	TRBD1	CASSALQGPGEAFF	TGTGCCAGTAGTGCCTTACAGGGGCCAGGTGAAGCTTTCTTT
TRBV4-3	-	TRBJ2-3	TRBD2	CASSQTSGRGTDTQYF	TGCGCCAGCAGCCAAACTAGCGGGAGGGGAACAGATACGCAGTATTTT
TRBV3-1/TRBV3-2	-	TRBJ2-5	TRBD2	CASSQVNSSGRTPKTQYF	TGTGCCAGCAGCCAGGTGAACAGTAGCGGGAGGACCCCGAAGACCCAGTACTTC
TRBV4-2	once	TRBJ2-1	TRBD2	CASSQDLLAGVDNEQFF	TGTGCCAGCAGCCAAGATCTGTTAGCGGGGGTCGACAATGAGCAGTTCTTC
TRBV6-5	once	TRBJ2-7	-	CASTYRAASYEQYF	TGTGCCAGCACCTACAGGGCGGCCTCCTACGAGCAGTACTTC
TRBV18	-	TRBJ1-5	-	CASSGRYNQPQHF	TGTGCCAGCTCAGGACGGTATAATCAGCCCCAGCATTTT
TRBV5-1	-	TRBJ2-3	-	CASSLEAASTDTQYF	TGCGCCAGCAGCTTGGAGGCCGCTAGCACAGATACGCAGTATTTT
TRBV7-9	-	TRBJ1-1	-	CASSFVMDTEAFF	TGTGCCAGCAGCTTCGTAATGGACACTGAAGCTTTCTTT
TRBV10-3	-	TRBJ1-1	-	CAIGTPNTEAFF	TGTGCCATCGGGACACCGAACACTGAAGCTTTCTTT
TRBV7-9	-	TRBJ2-7	-	CASSPPPPASYEQYF	TGTGCCAGCAGTCCTCCACCCCCGGCATCCTACGAGCAGTACTTC
TRBV29-1	-	TRBJ1-4	-	CSVEDPEGNREKLFF	TGCAGCGTTGAAGATCCGGAGGGGAACAGGGAAAAACTGTTTTTT
TRBV7-2	-	TRBJ2-1	TRBD2	CASSSLSGRSSYNEQFF	TGTGCCAGCAGCTCCCTTAGCGGGAGGTCCTCCTACAATGAGCAGTTCTTC
TRBV5-8	-	TRBJ2-3	-	CASSLRNRSTDTQYF	TGTGCCAGCAGCTTGCGGAACAGGAGCACAGATACGCAGTATTTT